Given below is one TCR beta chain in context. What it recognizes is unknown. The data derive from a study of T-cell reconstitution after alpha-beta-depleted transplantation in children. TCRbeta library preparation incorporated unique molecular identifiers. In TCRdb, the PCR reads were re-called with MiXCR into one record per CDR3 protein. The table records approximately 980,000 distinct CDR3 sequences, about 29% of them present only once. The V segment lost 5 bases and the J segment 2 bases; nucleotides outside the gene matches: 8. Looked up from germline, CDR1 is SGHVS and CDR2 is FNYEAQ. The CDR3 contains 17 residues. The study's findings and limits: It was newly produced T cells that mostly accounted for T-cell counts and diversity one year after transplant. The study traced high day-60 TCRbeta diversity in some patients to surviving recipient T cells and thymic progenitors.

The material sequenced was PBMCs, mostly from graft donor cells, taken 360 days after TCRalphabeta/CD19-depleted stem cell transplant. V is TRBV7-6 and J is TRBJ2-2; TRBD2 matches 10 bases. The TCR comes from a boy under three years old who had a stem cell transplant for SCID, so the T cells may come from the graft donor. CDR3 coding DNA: TGTGCCAGCAGCCCTAGGGGACTAGCGACAAACACCGGGGAGCTGTTTTTT. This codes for CASSPRGLATNTGELFF.